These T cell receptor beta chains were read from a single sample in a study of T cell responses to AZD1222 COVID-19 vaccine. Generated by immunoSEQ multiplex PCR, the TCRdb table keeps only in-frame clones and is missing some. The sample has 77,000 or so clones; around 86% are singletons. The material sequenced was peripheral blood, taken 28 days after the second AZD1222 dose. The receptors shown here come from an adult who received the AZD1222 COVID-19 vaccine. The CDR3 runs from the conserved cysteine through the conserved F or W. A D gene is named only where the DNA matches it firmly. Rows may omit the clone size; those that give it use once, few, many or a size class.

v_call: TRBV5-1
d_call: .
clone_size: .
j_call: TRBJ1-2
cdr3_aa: CASSVDEYGYTF
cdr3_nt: TGCGCCAGCAGCGTGGACGAATATGGCTACACCTTC

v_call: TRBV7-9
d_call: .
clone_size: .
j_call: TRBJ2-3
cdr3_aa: CASSLTTGGDTQYF
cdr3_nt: TGTGCCAGCAGCCTAACGACTGGGGGGGATACGCAGTATTTT

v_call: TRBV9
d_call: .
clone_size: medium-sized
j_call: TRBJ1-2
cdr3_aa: CASSVDSQGATNYGYTF
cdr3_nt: TGTGCCAGCAGCGTAGATAGTCAGGGAGCTACTAACTATGGCTACACCTTC

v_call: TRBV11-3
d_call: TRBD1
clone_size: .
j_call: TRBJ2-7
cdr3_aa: CASSLGQGLSYEQYF
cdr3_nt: TGTGCCAGCAGCTTAGGACAGGGGCTATCCTACGAGCAGTACTTC

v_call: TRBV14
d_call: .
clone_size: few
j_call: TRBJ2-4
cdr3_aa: CASSPSQGSIQYF
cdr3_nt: TGTGCCAGCAGCCCCTCGCAGGGAAGCATTCAGTACTTC

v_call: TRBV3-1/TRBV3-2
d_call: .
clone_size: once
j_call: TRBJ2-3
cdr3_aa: CASSPQLGRTDTQYF
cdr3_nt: TGTGCCAGCAGCCCACAGTTGGGGCGCACAGATACGCAGTATTTT

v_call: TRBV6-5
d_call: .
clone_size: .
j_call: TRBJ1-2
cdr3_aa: CATDGPQYGYTF
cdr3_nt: TGTGCCACAGACGGTCCCCAGTATGGCTACACCTTC

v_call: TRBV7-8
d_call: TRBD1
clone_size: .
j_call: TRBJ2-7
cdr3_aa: CASSFGTGTGSYEQYF
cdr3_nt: TGTGCCAGCAGCTTCGGGACCGGGACAGGATCCTACGAGCAGTACTTC

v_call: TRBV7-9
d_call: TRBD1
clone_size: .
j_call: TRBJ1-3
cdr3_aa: CASSLALGTGSSGNTIYF
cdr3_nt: TGTGCCAGCAGCTTAGCGCTGGGGACAGGCAGCTCTGGAAACACCATATATTTT

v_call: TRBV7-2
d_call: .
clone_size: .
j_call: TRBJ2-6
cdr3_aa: CASSPMGTVLGANVLTF
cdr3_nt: TGTGCCAGCAGCCCAATGGGGACGGTTTTAGGGGCCAACGTCCTGACTTTC

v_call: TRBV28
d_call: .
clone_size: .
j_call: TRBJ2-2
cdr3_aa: CASSKTMQAGELFF
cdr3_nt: TGTGCCAGCAGTAAAACAATGCAGGCCGGGGAGCTGTTTTTT

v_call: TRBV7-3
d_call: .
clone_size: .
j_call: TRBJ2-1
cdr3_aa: CASSLTLGPEGYNEQFF
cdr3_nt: TGTGCCAGCAGCTTAACGCTGGGCCCTGAGGGGTACAATGAGCAGTTCTTC

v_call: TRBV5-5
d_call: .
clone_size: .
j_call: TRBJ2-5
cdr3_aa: CASSQEGRGETQYF
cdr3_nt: TGTGCCAGCAGCCAGGAGGGCAGAGGGGAGACCCAGTACTTC

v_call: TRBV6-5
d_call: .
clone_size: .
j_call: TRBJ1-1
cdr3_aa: CAGTPEGHPNTEAFF
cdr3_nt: TGTGCCGGAACCCCCGAGGGACACCCGAACACTGAAGCTTTCTTT

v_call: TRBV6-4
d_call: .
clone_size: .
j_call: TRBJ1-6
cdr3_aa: CASSASSYNSPLHF
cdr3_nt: TGTGCCAGCAGTGCTAGCTCCTATAATTCACCCCTCCACTTT

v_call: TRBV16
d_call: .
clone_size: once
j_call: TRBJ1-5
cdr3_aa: CASSERVAPNQPQHF
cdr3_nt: TGTGCCAGCAGCGAGAGGGTAGCCCCCAATCAGCCCCAGCATTTT

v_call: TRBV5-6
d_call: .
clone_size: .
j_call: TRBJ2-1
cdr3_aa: CASSLLRGEQFF
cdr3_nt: TGTGCCAGCAGCTTGCTCAGGGGAGAGCAGTTCTTC

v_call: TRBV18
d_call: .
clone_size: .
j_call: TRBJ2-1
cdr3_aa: CASSPIGGQSINEQFF
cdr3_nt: TGTGCCAGCTCACCAATAGGCGGACAGAGCATCAATGAGCAGTTCTTC

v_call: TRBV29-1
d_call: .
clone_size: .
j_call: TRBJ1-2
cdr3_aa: CSGSDPDYGYTF
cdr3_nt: TGCAGCGGATCTGATCCGGATTATGGCTACACCTTC

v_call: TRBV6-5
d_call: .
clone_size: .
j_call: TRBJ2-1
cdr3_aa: CASSYAVADGNEQFF
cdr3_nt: TGTGCCAGCAGTTACGCGGTAGCGGATGGCAATGAGCAGTTCTTC

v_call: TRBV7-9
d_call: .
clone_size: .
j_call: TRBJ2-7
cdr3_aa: CASSLLGVEQYF
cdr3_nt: TGTGCCAGCAGCCTACTAGGGGTCGAGCAGTACTTC

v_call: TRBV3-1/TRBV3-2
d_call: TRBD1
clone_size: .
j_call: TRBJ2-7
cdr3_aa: CASSPNRGYAYEQYF
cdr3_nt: TGTGCCAGCAGTCCCAACAGGGGATACGCCTACGAGCAGTACTTC

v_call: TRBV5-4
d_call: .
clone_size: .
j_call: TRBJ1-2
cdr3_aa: CASSLRGNYGYTF
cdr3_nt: TGTGCCAGCAGCTTGAGGGGTAACTATGGCTACACCTTC

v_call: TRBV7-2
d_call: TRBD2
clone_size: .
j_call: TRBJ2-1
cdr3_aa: CASSLAGGGVNNEQFF
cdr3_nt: TGTGCCAGCAGCTTAGCAGGCGGGGGGGTGAACAATGAGCAGTTCTTC

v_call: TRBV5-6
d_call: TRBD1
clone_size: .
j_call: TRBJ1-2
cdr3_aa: CASSLLQGIDGYTF
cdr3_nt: TGTGCCAGCAGCTTATTACAGGGGATCGATGGCTACACCTTC

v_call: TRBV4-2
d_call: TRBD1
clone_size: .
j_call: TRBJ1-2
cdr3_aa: CASSQDLVDRGGYTF
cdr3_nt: TGTGCCAGCAGCCAAGATCTAGTGGACAGGGGAGGCTACACCTTC

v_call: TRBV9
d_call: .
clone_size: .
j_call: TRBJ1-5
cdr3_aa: CASSPSGTFTQPQHF
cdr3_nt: TGTGCCAGCAGCCCTTCCGGGACCTTCACTCAGCCCCAGCATTTT

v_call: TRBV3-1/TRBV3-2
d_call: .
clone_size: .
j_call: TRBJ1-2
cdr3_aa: CASSQGSGDPYGYTF
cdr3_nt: TGTGCCAGCAGCCAAGGGTCAGGGGACCCCTATGGCTACACCTTC

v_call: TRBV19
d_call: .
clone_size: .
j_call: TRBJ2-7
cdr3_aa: CASSIQAENSYEQYF
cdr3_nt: TGTGCCAGTAGTATACAGGCAGAAAACTCCTACGAGCAGTACTTC

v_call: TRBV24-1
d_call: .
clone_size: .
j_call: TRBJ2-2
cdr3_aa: CATSPSGFTNTGELFF
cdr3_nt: TGTGCCACCAGCCCATCCGGCTTTACGAACACCGGGGAGCTGTTTTTT

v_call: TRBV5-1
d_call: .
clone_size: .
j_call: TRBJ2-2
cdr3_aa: CASSPGGTAGELFF
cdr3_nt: TGCGCCAGCAGCCCCGGGGGTACTGCCGGGGAGCTGTTTTTT

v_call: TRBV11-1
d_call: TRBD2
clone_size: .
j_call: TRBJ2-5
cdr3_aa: CASSGSREETQYF
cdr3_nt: TGTGCCAGCAGCGGGTCGCGGGAGGAGACCCAGTACTTC

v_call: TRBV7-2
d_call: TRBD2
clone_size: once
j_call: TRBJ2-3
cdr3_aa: CASSQLAGAYFSTQYF
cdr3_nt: TGTGCCAGCAGCCAACTAGCGGGGGCCTATTTTAGTACGCAGTATTTT

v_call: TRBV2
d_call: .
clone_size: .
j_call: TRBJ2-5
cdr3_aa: CASRGTQETQYF
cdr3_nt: TGTGCCAGCAGAGGCACCCAAGAGACCCAGTACTTC

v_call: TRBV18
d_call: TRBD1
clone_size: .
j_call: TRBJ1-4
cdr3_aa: CASSTRTGLPATNEKLFF
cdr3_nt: TGTGCCAGCTCAACTCGGACAGGTCTACCTGCAACTAATGAAAAACTGTTTTTT

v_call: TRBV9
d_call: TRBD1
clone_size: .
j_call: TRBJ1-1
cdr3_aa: CASSVGQSNTEAFF
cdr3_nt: TGTGCCAGCAGCGTGGGACAGTCGAACACTGAAGCTTTCTTT

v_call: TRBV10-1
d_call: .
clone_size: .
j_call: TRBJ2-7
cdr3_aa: CASSESAVGSYEQYF
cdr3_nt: TGCGCCAGCAGTGAGTCAGCTGTCGGGAGCTACGAGCAGTACTTC

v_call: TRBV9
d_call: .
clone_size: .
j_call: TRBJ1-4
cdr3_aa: CASSVAGDLGEKLFF
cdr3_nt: TGTGCCAGCAGCGTAGCCGGGGACCTAGGTGAAAAACTGTTTTTT

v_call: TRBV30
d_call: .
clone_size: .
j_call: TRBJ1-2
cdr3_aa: CAWTTGDGYTF
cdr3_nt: TGTGCCTGGACTACCGGGGATGGCTACACCTTC

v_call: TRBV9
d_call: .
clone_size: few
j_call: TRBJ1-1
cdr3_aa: CASSARVNTEAFF
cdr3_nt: TGTGCCAGCAGCGCCCGGGTGAACACTGAAGCTTTCTTT

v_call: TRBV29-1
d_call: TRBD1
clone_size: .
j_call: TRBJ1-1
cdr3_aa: CSVEETGSFAFF
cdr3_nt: TGCAGCGTTGAAGAGACAGGGTCCTTCGCTTTCTTT

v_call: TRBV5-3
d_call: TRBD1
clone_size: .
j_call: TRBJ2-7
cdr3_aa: CARSPPTGQGNSYEQYF
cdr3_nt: TGTGCCAGAAGCCCCCCGACTGGACAGGGTAACTCCTACGAGCAGTACTTC

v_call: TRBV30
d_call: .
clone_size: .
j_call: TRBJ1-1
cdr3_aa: CAWNPDRTLMNTEAFF
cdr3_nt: TGTGCCTGGAACCCCGACAGGACTCTCATGAACACTGAAGCTTTCTTT

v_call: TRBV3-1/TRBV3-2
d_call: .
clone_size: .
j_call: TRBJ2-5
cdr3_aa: CASSHIAAQETQYF
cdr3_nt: TGTGCCAGCAGCCATATCGCGGCGCAAGAGACCCAGTACTTC

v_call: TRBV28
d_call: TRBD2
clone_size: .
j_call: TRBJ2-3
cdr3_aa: CASTEAGGRTDTQYF
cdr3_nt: TGTGCCAGCACCGAAGCGGGGGGGCGAACAGATACGCAGTATTTT

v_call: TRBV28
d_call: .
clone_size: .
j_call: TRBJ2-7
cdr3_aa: CASSFSQAYEQYF
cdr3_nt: TGTGCCAGCAGTTTTAGCCAAGCCTACGAGCAGTACTTC

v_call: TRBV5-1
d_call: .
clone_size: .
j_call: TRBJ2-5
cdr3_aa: CASSLELAGETQYF
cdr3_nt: TGCGCCAGCAGCTTGGAGCTAGCTGGGGAGACCCAGTACTTC

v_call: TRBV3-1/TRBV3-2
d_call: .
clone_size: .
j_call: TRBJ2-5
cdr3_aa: CASSQGVETQYF
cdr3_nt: TGTGCCAGCAGCCAGGGGGTAGAGACCCAGTACTTC

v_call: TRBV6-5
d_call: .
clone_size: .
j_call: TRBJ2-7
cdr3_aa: CASRGPGLIEQYF
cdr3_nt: TGTGCCAGCAGGGGACCGGGACTGATCGAGCAGTACTTC

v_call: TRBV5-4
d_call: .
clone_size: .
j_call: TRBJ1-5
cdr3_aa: CASTPVKNRDYSNQPQHF
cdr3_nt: TGTGCCAGCACCCCGGTAAAGAACAGGGACTATAGCAATCAGCCCCAGCATTTT